The TCR beta chain described here comes from a study of blood T cell repertoires in COVID-19. Study background: There were acute and convalescent COVID-19 samples, and they came from the United States, Italy and Spain. In each case, the material was cDNA or gDNA derived from T cells, B-cell-depleted T cells, or PBMCs.

Original processing methods: Nucleated cell number was recorded as an estimate derived from reference gene primer amplification. TCRdb keeps only in-frame clones here, not all; method: immunoSEQ multiplex PCR. The V and J calls and clone size come from that table; D and trimming were worked out from the DNA. The sample holds around 130,000 clones, around four fifths seen once. The CDR3 is 14 residues long. Per germline, CDR1 SGHDT and CDR2 YYEEEE. V lost 2 bases and J lost 11, with 19 bases in between. The sequenced sample consisted of peripheral blood. V is TRBV5-6 and J is TRBJ1-1; possibly TRBD1 for D (5 bases). The TCR comes from a human donor in a cohort sampled during active COVID-19. Written as DNA, the CDR3 is TGTGCCAGCAGCTTTGGTTCAGGGTTTTTGGAGGCTTTCTTT. Its protein product is CASSFGSGFLEAFF.